The clone carrying this T cell receptor (beta chain) was recorded a few times. The source of the sample is a study of control samples from healthy donors and cancer patients. The CDR3 extends over 14 amino acids. The germline gives CDR1 WNHNN, CDR2 SYGVQD (reference sequence). V was cut by 2 bases and J by 2 bases, with 9 bases left in between. The table came from immunoSEQ multiplex PCR; TCRdb's copy has only in-frame clones and leaves some out. The top ten clones hold 5% to 7% of a sample with around 64,000 clones, about nine tenths of them seen once. This clonotype was obtained from a man in his fifties or sixties with colorectal cancer. The chain employs TRBV10-1 and TRBJ1-2, with TRBD1 as a possible D gene (5 bases). Sequences were obtained from PBMCs. The CDR3 sequence is CASSEVWGNYGYTF. The CDR3 DNA is TGCGCCAGCAGTGAGGTGTGGGGGAACTATGGCTACACCTTC.